Presented here are 14 T cell receptor beta chains from one specimen sequenced in a study of control samples from healthy donors and cancer patients. Clones were read by immunoSEQ multiplex PCR, and TCRdb kept only the in-frame ones, dropping some. The table lists about 140,000 clones, over 85% of them singletons. The sequenced sample was blood. These receptors were collected from a man aged 30-40 years in good health.

This clone was seen only a few times. This chain joins TRBV18 and TRBJ2-7, with D uncertain. The CDR3 totals 15 residues. V was cut by 4 bases and J by 5 bases, with 18 bases left in between. The germline CDR1 and CDR2 sequences are KGHSH and LQKENI. The CDR3, as DNA: TGTGCCAGCTCACTGGAGAGCAACGTCCCCCACGAGCAGTACTTC. Amino acid sequence: CASSLESNVPHEQYF. The entire variable domain, with the rest obtained from reference TRBV18 and TRBJ2-7, is as follows: NAGVMQNPRHLVRRRGQEARLRCSPMKGHSHVYWYRQLPEEGLKFMVYLQKENIIDESGMPKERFSAEFPKEGPSILRIQQVVRGDSAAYFCASSLESNVPHEQYFGPGTRLTVT.

The chain has TRBV6-1 and TRBJ1-2; 8 positions agree with TRBD1. The CDR3 extends over 15 amino acids. The trim removed 2 bases at V and 4 bases at J, leaving 6 bases unmatched. Germline V gene data show CDR1 as MNHNS and CDR2 as SASEGT. As DNA, the CDR3 is TGTGCCAGCAGTGAATCACAGGGGGTAGCCTATGGCTACACCTTC. This translates into CASSESQGVAYGYTF.

The J gene is TRBJ1-2, the V gene TRBV25-1; D possibly corresponds to TRBD1 (5 bases). Germline CDR1 and CDR2: MGHDK and SYGVNS. V was clipped by 1 base and J by 4 bases, with 10 bases between them. The CDR3 spans 14 residues. Here the CDR3 DNA reads TGTGCCAGCAGTGAATTTGGGGGTCGCTATGGCTACACCTTC. This sequence encodes CASSEFGGRYGYTF.

The chain joins TRBV5-6 to TRBJ2-7; 11 nucleotides agree with TRBD2. Germline lookup yields CDR1 SGHDT and CDR2 YYEEEE. The CDR3 extends over 19 amino acids. V was pared by 4 bases and J by 4 bases, with 19 bases of the junction left unmatched. The CDR3, as DNA: TGTGCCAGCAGCGACACCGAACTAGCGGGAGATTATAAGCGGTACGAGCAGTACTTC. Protein: CASSDTELAGDYKRYEQYF.

The chain has TRBV28 and TRBJ2-5, with D perhaps TRBD1 or TRBD2 (5 bases each). From germline, CDR1 is MDHEN and CDR2 SYDVKM. V was trimmed by 1 base and J by 4 bases, leaving 13 bases between them. The length of the CDR3 is 15 residues. The CDR3 sequence is CASSLFGVGAETQYF. The CDR3 bases are TGTGCCAGCAGTTTATTCGGGGTTGGGGCAGAGACCCAGTACTTC.

The chain employs TRBV7-9 and TRBJ2-2; 10 nucleotides agree with TRBD1. This CDR3 contains 16 residues. The V gene's germline CDR1 is SEHNR and CDR2 FQNEAQ (reference sequence). The V gene end was trimmed by 2 bases and the J gene end by 3 bases; junction bases not matched to a gene: 3. CDR3 sequence reads: CASSLPGTGDTGELFF. As DNA, the CDR3 is TGTGCCAGCAGCTTACCCGGGACAGGGGACACCGGGGAGCTGTTTTTT.

The rearrangement joins TRBV5-5 to TRBJ1-6; D uncertain. V lost 0 bases, J lost 11 bases, and 12 bases lay in between. The germline V gene has CDR1 SGHKS and CDR2 YYEKEE (reference sequence). The CDR3 consists of 14 residues. This CDR3 is CASSLGARFTPLHF. CDR3 nucleotides: TGTGCCAGCAGCTTGGGGGCTAGATTCACACCCCTCCACTTT.

This clone was recorded only once. In DNA, the CDR3 is TGTGCCAGCAGCTTCGTGAGAGGGGGCTCCTACGAGCAGTACTTC. This codes for CASSFVRGGSYEQYF. The chain combines TRBV11-2 with TRBJ2-7, with D possibly matching TRBD1 (6 bases). Germline V gene sequence: CDR1 SGHAT, CDR2 FQNNGV. The CDR3 has 15 amino acids. The V end lost 3 bases, the J end lost 0 bases, and 12 bases lay between the germline ends.

In this sample, this clone turned up once. The chain recombines TRBV27 with TRBJ1-1; no clear D gene. V was cut by 2 bases and J by 0 bases, with 7 bases left in between. The length of the CDR3 is 14 residues. CDR1 and CDR2 (germline): MNHEY, SMNVEV (reference sequence). CDR3: CASSLNRVNTEAFF. As DNA, the CDR3 is TGTGCCAGCAGTTTAAACAGAGTGAACACTGAAGCTTTCTTT.

This clone is a singleton in its sample. This chain connects TRBV5-6 to TRBJ2-3; a weak D match, TRBD1 (6 bases). V was shortened by 4 bases and J by 4 bases, with 10 bases between the two germline ends. CDR3 length: 13 residues. The germline V gene has CDR1 SGHDT and CDR2 YYEEEE. Here the CDR3 DNA reads TGTGCCAGCAGCCCCACAGGGTCAGATACGCAGTATTTT. It specifies CASSPTGSDTQYF.

The rearrangement joins TRBV11-2 to TRBJ1-1; the D gene is possibly TRBD1 (5 bases). The germline V gene encodes CDR1 SGHAT and CDR2 FQNNGV. V lost 3 bases and J 3 bases, leaving 11 bases between the germline ends. This CDR3 spans 14 amino acids. The CDR3, as DNA: TGTGCCAGCAGCTTTCGGGGGGATTACACTGAAGCTTTCTTT. It encodes CASSFRGDYTEAFF. Together with reference TRBV11-2 and TRBJ1-1, the CDR3 gives the full variable domain: EAGVAQSPRYKIIEKRQSVAFWCNPISGHATLYWYQQILGQGPKLLIQFQNNGVVDDSQLPKDRFSAERLKGVDSTLKIQPAKLEDSAVYLCASSFRGDYTEAFFGQGTRLTVV.

This rearrangement joins TRBV19 to TRBJ1-1; possible D gene TRBD1, 5 bases. The CDR3 consists of 13 residues. The V gene's germline CDR1 is LNHDA and CDR2 SQIVND (reference sequence). V was cut by 6 bases and J by 1 base, with 9 bases left in between. Here the CDR3 reads CASSGAGNTEAFF. The DNA of the CDR3 is TGTGCCAGTAGCGGGGCGGGGAACACTGAAGCTTTCTTT.

The rearrangement links TRBV6-5 to TRBJ2-7, with 8 positions matching TRBD2. This CDR3 comprises 14 residues. Trimming removed 2 bases from V and 3 bases from J; junction bases left unmatched: 3. Germline CDR1 MNHEY, CDR2 SVGAGI. The CDR3 DNA reads TGTGCCAGCAGTTACGCGGGGGGTAACTACGAGCAGTACTTC. It encodes CASSYAGGNYEQYF.

This clone was recorded once. The chain is built from TRBV6-6 and TRBJ1-2; 7 bases are a match to TRBD1. The germline gives CDR1 MNHNY, CDR2 SVGAGI (reference sequence). Trimming cost V 6 bases and J 4 bases; bases outside gene matches: 5. This CDR3 spans 13 amino acids. CDR3 DNA: TGTGCCAGCAGGAACGACAGGGCCTATGGCTACACCTTC. It is translated as CASRNDRAYGYTF.